Below are 5 T cell receptor beta chains sequenced from a single sample in a study of OX40 agonist ivuxolimab in advanced cancers. This table comes from immunoSEQ multiplex PCR, and its TCRdb copy is limited to in-frame clones, with some not included. The sample holds about 21,000 clones, about 90% seen once. The source material was CD4+ or CD8+ T cells sorted from blood, sampled in a trial of the OX40 agonist ivuxolimab. These receptors originate from an adult with an advanced solid tumor such as melanoma, head and neck, liver or kidney cancer.

The gene calls are TRBV4-1 and TRBJ2-1; the match to TRBD1 covers 10 bases. CDR3 length: 17 residues. Germline-derived CDR1 and CDR2 are MGHRA and YSYEKL. The V segment lost 3 bases and the J segment 2 bases; nucleotides outside the gene matches: 7. CDR3 protein: CASSQTPGQGPYNEQFF. In DNA form, the CDR3 reads TGCGCCAGCAGCCAGACCCCGGGACAGGGGCCCTACAATGAGCAGTTCTTC.

V and J are TRBV30 and TRBJ2-2; D perhaps matches TRBD1 (6 bases). With 2 bases removed from V and 3 bases from J, the gap between germline ends came to 7 bases. The CDR3 sequence is 13 residues long. Germline V CDR1 and CDR2: GTSNPN, SVGIG (reference sequence). The CDR3, as DNA: TGTGCCTGGAGTAACAGGGACACCGGGGAGCTGTTTTTT. This codes for CAWSNRDTGELFF. The variable domain in full, with the rest retrieved from reference TRBV30 and TRBJ2-2, is SQTIHQWPATLVQPVGSPLSLECTVEGTSNPNLYWYRQAAGRGLQLLFYSVGIGQISSEVPQNLSASRPQDRQFILSSKKLLLSDSGFYLCAWSNRDTGELFFGEGSRLTVL.

The chain joins TRBV7-9 to TRBJ2-7; D not certain. The ends were cut back, 5 bases at V and 6 bases at J, with 17 bases in the middle. The length of the CDR3 is 14 residues. The germline V gene has CDR1 SEHNR and CDR2 FQNEAQ (reference sequence). The CDR3 spells CASSLVLGSAEQYF. The DNA of the CDR3 is TGTGCCAGCAGCCTCGTGCTAGGTTCCGCCGAGCAGTACTTC.

The J gene is TRBJ1-2, the V gene TRBV30; D remains unclear. The CDR3 totals 13 residues. The V gene's germline CDR1 is GTSNPN and CDR2 SVGIG (reference sequence). V was shortened by 3 bases and J by 0 bases, with 8 bases between the two germline ends. The CDR3 DNA reads TGTGCCTGGAGCGGGATGCCTAACTATGGCTACACCTTC. Encoded protein: CAWSGMPNYGYTF.

The V call is TRBV7-9, the J call TRBJ2-2, with 9 positions matching TRBD1. The V gene's germline CDR1 is SEHNR and CDR2 FQNEAQ (reference sequence). V shed 1 base and J 1 base; nucleotides not matched to a gene: 7. The CDR3 is 18 residues long. CDR3 loop: CASSLGGPGQGNTGELFF. The CDR3 nucleotides read TGTGCCAGCAGCTTAGGCGGCCCGGGACAGGGGAACACCGGGGAGCTGTTTTTT.